The TCR beta chain under discussion was sequenced for a study of cytomegalovirus exposure and HLA in healthy donors. Germline CDR1 and CDR2: MNHEY and SMNVEV (reference sequence). The CDR3 is 13 amino acids. The V end lost 4 bases, the J end lost 6 bases, and 10 bases lay between the germline ends. Concerning this clone itself: Its antigen is unknown.

PCR amplification relied on 60 Vbeta primers (plus 13 Jbeta primers). Produced via immunoSEQ multiplex PCR; TCRdb's table is partial and in-frame only. The sample has approximately 120,000 clones, approximately 81% seen once. Study-level results: A later analysis reportedly found fewer N-insertions in an Asian-associated ancestry cluster than the roughly 670-donor mean. It was likely that a cluster of highly shared sequence variants was a sequencing artifact. A later analysis appeared to link common viral pathogens to several of the most significant clusters.

The origin of this receptor is a woman aged 25 to 45 in good health and CMV-seronegative. The specimen was PBMCs. The chain joins TRBV27 to TRBJ1-3, with TRBD1 as a possible D gene (6 bases). The DNA of the CDR3 is TGTGCCAGCAGTTCGGCAGGGGTAAACACCATATATTTT. Translation gives CASSSAGVNTIYF.